This T cell receptor beta chain came from a study of T cells in Graves' hyperthyroidism and ophthalmopathy. Comment on this clonotype: Its matching antigen is unknown.

Study-wide findings and caveats: The model made its ophthalmopathy prediction, and onset followed a median approximately six months later. Separating ophthalmopathy from stable hyperthyroidism was achieved by a 13 V-J model.

With 2 bases clipped from V and 3 bases from J, the junction kept 6 bases outside the gene matches. Per germline, CDR1 LGHNT and CDR2 FRNRAP. The CDR3 loop spans 16 amino acids. Using RNA transcripts as the source, TCR beta CDR3 regions were amplified. Carried out on the TCR CDR3, a first-round RT-PCR used the HTBI primer set. TCRdb ran MiXCR on the multiplex PCR reads and lists one entry per CDR3 protein. The data contain some 560,000 distinct CDR3 sequences, around a sixth of them seen just once; the ten biggest clones take up around 7.8%. A lack of ophthalmopathy progression within 18 months defined stable Graves' hyperthyroidism. Diagnoses were made from clinical symptoms, serum measures (thyroxine and TRAb), thyroid ultrasound and orbital computed tomography.

The receptor was isolated from a woman aged 25 to 39 with Graves' hyperthyroidism. The sequenced material came from blood. The chain recombines TRBV12-5 with TRBJ2-1; 8 bases map to TRBD1. The CDR3 bases are TGTGCTAGTGGTTTGACTCAGGGGGCTGTCTACAATGAGCAGTTCTTC. It codes for CASGLTQGAVYNEQFF.